These 6 T cell receptor beta chains originate from one sample sequenced in a study of shared clonotypes between healthy human individuals. TCRdb keeps only in-frame clones here, not all; method: immunoSEQ multiplex PCR. This table holds roughly 500,000 clones, 75% to 85% found once. The sequenced sample was PBMCs. These receptors all stem from a woman aged 40 to 55 in good health. Some clones in this sample may be carry-over from other donors' samples.

For this clone: The sample holds other DNA sequences that translate to the same CDR3. The rearrangement links TRBV5-1 to TRBJ2-6, with D hard to call. Trimming took off 4 bases at V and 0 bases at J, with 5 bases between the two ends. Germline CDR1 and CDR2: SGHRS and YFSETQ. The CDR3 sequence is 14 residues long. In DNA form, the CDR3 reads TGCGCCAGCAGCCTTGACTCTGGGGCCAACGTCCTGACTTTC. Translation: CASSLDSGANVLTF.

The chain recombines TRBV7-2 with TRBJ2-2, with TRBD2 as a possible D gene (6 bases). Germline loops: CDR1 SGHTA, CDR2 FQGNSA. The CDR3 length is 16 residues. Trimming took 0 bases from V and 4 from J, leaving 12 bases between them. CDR3 sequence reads: CASSLAGGVSTGELFF. The DNA of the CDR3 is TGTGCCAGCAGCTTAGCGGGAGGTGTAAGCACCGGGGAGCTGTTTTTT.

This chain links TRBV4-3 with TRBJ1-5; D might be TRBD1 (6 bases). Germline values: CDR1 LGHNA, CDR2 YSLEER. This CDR3 spans 13 amino acids. Trimming removed 3 bases at V and 6 bases at J, with 9 bases between. CDR3 protein: CASSQDRGQPQHF. The CDR3 DNA is TGCGCCAGCAGCCAGGACAGAGGTCAGCCCCAGCATTTT.

V is TRBV30 and J is TRBJ2-5; the D gene could be TRBD1 or TRBD2 (5 bases each). V dropped 2 bases and J dropped 5 bases, with 24 bases sitting between them. This CDR3 is 17 amino acids long. Germline V gives CDR1 GTSNPN, CDR2 SVGIG (reference sequence). CDR3 bases: TGTGCCTGGAGTCTAACCCCGGCGGCAGGGAGATTGGAGACCCAGTACTTC. It translates to CAWSLTPAAGRLETQYF.

This clone appeared once. This chain joins TRBV6-1 and TRBJ2-3; TRBD2 agrees at 8 bases. This CDR3 region has 14 residues. Unmatched junction bases numbered 4, after V lost 6 bases and J lost 2 bases. The germline V gene encodes CDR1 MNHNS and CDR2 SASEGT. The CDR3 is CASSRGGFTDTQYF. CDR3 DNA sequence: TGTGCCAGCAGCCGGGGGGGGTTCACAGATACGCAGTATTTT.

The chain joins TRBV6-1 to TRBJ1-2; the D is unclear. The length of the CDR3 is 16 residues. Looked up from germline, CDR1 is MNHNS and CDR2 is SASEGT. Deletions cut 3 bases from V and 4 bases from J, with 18 bases between. CDR3 nucleotides: TGTGCCAGCAGTGAGGCCCCCCGTGAAGTAACCTATGGCTACACCTTC. This sequence encodes CASSEAPREVTYGYTF.